The entry below describes one TCR beta chain. Original methodology: By means of reference gene primer amplification, nucleated cell counts were estimated. The method was immunoSEQ multiplex PCR; TCRdb's version includes in-frame clones alone and lacks a portion of them. Clonal size and the V and J genes are those of that table, whereas D and trimming came from the DNA. The table has 150,000 to 200,000 clones, 65% to 90% seen once; the top ten hold roughly 9.1%. This sample is drawn from a study of blood T cell repertoires in COVID-19. Study in general: The samples span acute and convalescent COVID-19 from the United States, Italy and Spain. T cells, B-cell-depleted T cells, or PBMCs supplied cDNA or gDNA.

Germline values: CDR1 SGHDT, CDR2 YYEEEE. The J segment lost 2 bases and the V segment lost 3 bases, leaving 4 bases of the junction unmatched. CDR3 size: 14 residues. This clonotype was obtained from a man between 50 and 59 years old with active or convalescent COVID-19. The chain recombines TRBV5-6 with TRBJ1-1, with 7 positions matching TRBD1. Sequencing was carried out using peripheral blood. The CDR3 sequence is CASSSGTANTEAFF. The CDR3 DNA follows: TGTGCCAGCAGCTCAGGGACAGCCAACACTGAAGCTTTCTTT.